A selection of T cell receptor beta chains follows, all from one sample in a study of OX40 agonist ivuxolimab in advanced cancers. Generated by immunoSEQ multiplex PCR, the TCRdb table keeps only in-frame clones and is missing some. The sample carries about 58,000 clones, around 83% recorded once. Source: CD4+ or CD8+ T cells sorted from blood, taken in a trial of the OX40 agonist ivuxolimab. The source of these receptors is an adult with an advanced solid tumor such as melanoma, head and neck, liver or kidney cancer. The CDR3 runs from the conserved cysteine through the conserved F or W. D genes are given only for firm matches. Where a row states a size, it is once, few, many or the class of an expanded clone; other rows omit it.

d_gene | j_gene | abundance | v_gene | CDR3nt | CDR3aa
TRBD1 | TRBJ1-1 | - | TRBV7-9 | TGTGCCAGCAACCACAGGACAGGGATATCTTTCTTT | CASNHRTGISFF
TRBD1 | TRBJ1-5 | once | TRBV6-1 | TGTGCCAGCAGTGGACAGGGGCATCAGCCCCAGCATTTT | CASSGQGHQPQHF
- | TRBJ1-6 | - | TRBV6-5 | TGTGCCAGCAGTTACGATAGGACCCTGGGTTCACCCCTCCACTTT | CASSYDRTLGSPLHF
TRBD2 | TRBJ2-1 | - | TRBV9 | TGTGCCAGCAGCGTAGGGTTTGTGTCGGGACTAGTCGGGCGTGAGCAGTTCTTC | CASSVGFVSGLVGREQFF
- | TRBJ2-7 | medium-sized | TRBV2 | TGTGCCAGCAGAGAGCCGGGACGGTCCTACGAGCAGTACTTC | CASREPGRSYEQYF
- | TRBJ1-4 | - | TRBV10-2 | TGCGCCAGCAGTGAGTCGAGAGGCGTTGAAAAACTGTTTTTT | CASSESRGVEKLFF
- | TRBJ2-1 | - | TRBV25-1 | TGTGCCAGCAGTGGGCGGTGGTCCTATAATGAGCAGTTCTTC | CASSGRWSYNEQFF
TRBD1 | TRBJ2-3 | - | TRBV5-1 | TGCGCCAGCAGCTTGGATCCAGAACAGGGGAGAGGCACAGATACGCAGTATTTT | CASSLDPEQGRGTDTQYF
- | TRBJ1-2 | - | TRBV7-9 | TGTGCCAGCAGTCCAAGGGGTCTAGGACAGATGTCCCGGGACGGCTACACCTTC | CASSPRGLGQMSRDGYTF
TRBD1 | TRBJ1-1 | - | TRBV6-5 | TGTGCCAGCAGGCTACAGGGGGGTGTGACTGAAGCTTTCTTT | CASRLQGGVTEAFF
TRBD1 | TRBJ1-4 | - | TRBV5-1 | TGCGCCAGCAGCAGGACAGGGGGCGCGAGTAATGAAAAACTGTTTTTT | CASSRTGGASNEKLFF
- | TRBJ1-1 | - | TRBV5-4 | TGTGCCAGCAGCTTGCAAGGGCGCGACACTGAAGCTTTCTTT | CASSLQGRDTEAFF
- | TRBJ1-1 | - | TRBV6-6 | TGTGCCAGCAGTTACGACGGTTTGAACACTGAAGCTTTCTTT | CASSYDGLNTEAFF
- | TRBJ2-5 | few | TRBV14 | TGTGCCAGCAGCCAAGATGGACTATCAAGCGAGACCCAGTACTTC | CASSQDGLSSETQYF
- | TRBJ1-2 | - | TRBV4-1 | TGCGCCAGCAGCCAAGATCTGGACTCTCGGTCCAGGGGCTACACCTTC | CASSQDLDSRSRGYTF
TRBD1 | TRBJ1-5 | - | TRBV6-1 | TGTGCCAGCAGTGGCCCGGGACAGAGGGGTGGCAATCAGCCCCAGCATTTT | CASSGPGQRGGNQPQHF
TRBD1 | TRBJ1-3 | - | TRBV15 | TGTGCCACCAGCAGGCGCCGACAGGGTGGAAACACCATATATTTT | CATSRRRQGGNTIYF
- | TRBJ2-4 | - | TRBV2 | TGTGCCAGCGGGGCTGAGGGGATAGCCAAAAACATTCAGTACTTC | CASGAEGIAKNIQYF
- | TRBJ2-2 | - | TRBV12-5 | TGTGCTAGTGGTCCCTGGGTGGGTGGGGAGCTGTTTTTT | CASGPWVGGELFF
TRBD1 | TRBJ2-7 | - | TRBV10-1 | TGCGCCAGCAGTGAGTCCCAGGGGGCCTACGAGCAGTACTTC | CASSESQGAYEQYF
- | TRBJ2-5 | - | TRBV6-6 | TGTGCCAGCAGTTACTCGAGGGCGGGGGCAACAGAGACCCAGTACTTC | CASSYSRAGATETQYF
- | TRBJ1-2 | few | TRBV5-1 | TGCGCCAGCAGCTTGCGGTCCGGCAGGGACGGTGGCTACACCTTC | CASSLRSGRDGGYTF
TRBD2 | TRBJ2-7 | - | TRBV10-3 | TGTGCCATCAGGACCGGGACTAGCGGGGGGTCCTACGAGCAGTACTTC | CAIRTGTSGGSYEQYF